The entry below describes one T cell receptor beta chain. The target antigen is unknown. This sample was included in a study of T cells expressing NK-cell markers. The study, taken as a whole, reports: Of the CD8+ T cells in five or six donors, about 1.0-7.5% belonged to dominant NKG2C+ clonotypes.

For TCR beta, cDNA was produced by 5'RACE template switching with UMIs. TCRdb re-called the 5' RACE reads; one entry per CDR3 protein, DNA not given. The specimen's table records about 180,000 distinct CDR3 sequences. The CDR3 loop spans 11 amino acids. The V gene's germline CDR1 is DFQATT and CDR2 SNEGSKA (reference sequence). This chain joins TRBV20-1 and TRBJ1-2; as DNA is missing, the TRBD1 call by TCRdb cannot be tested. The sample comprised blood T cells: a sorted CD56 or NKG2C T cell subset, CD4+ or CD8+ T cells, or bulk PBMC T cells (not recorded which). This receptor was obtained from a woman between 18 and 70 years old in good health. CDR3 amino acids: CSAEPGGGYTF.